This T cell receptor (beta chain) was sequenced in a study of Tregs in tolerant kidney transplant recipients. Trimming shortened V by 5 bases and J by 2 bases, and 13 bases separated the two germline ends. Germline V gene sequence: CDR1 LGHNT, CDR2 FRNRAP. The CDR3 consists of 15 residues. This table comes from immunoSEQ multiplex PCR, and its TCRdb copy is limited to in-frame clones, with some not included. The sample shows tens of thousands of clones, around four fifths of them seen only once. The sequenced material came from CD4+ T cells from blood. The receptor comes from a human donor in good health. The chain uses TRBV12-5 and TRBJ1-5; TRBD1 is a possible D gene (5 bases). The CDR3 sequence: CASGPSGGGNQPQHF. The CDR3 coding sequence is TGTGCTAGTGGTCCTTCGGGGGGAGGCAATCAGCCCCAGCATTTT.